The subject of this entry is one TCR beta chain. Its antigen remains unknown. Only healthy Caucasians were included as donors. Template switching created a universal primer site, and the cDNA included unique molecular identifiers. TCRdb ran MiXCR on the 5' RACE reads and lists one entry per CDR3 protein. The sample lists a few hundred thousand distinct CDR3 sequences, roughly 8.6% occurring once. This specimen belongs to a study of identical twins. Study-level findings and limits: Instead of following the same donors, the conclusions were based on cross-sectional statistical analysis.

The CDR3 spans 11 residues. The same data also went into a second study, on yellow fever vaccine responses in identical twins.

J is TRBJ2-7 and V is TRBV21-1. TRBV21-1 is marked as a pseudogene. The material sequenced was memory (CD45RO+) T cells sorted from blood. This receptor was obtained from a woman in her late teens or twenties in good health. The DNA for the CDR3 is TGTGCCAGCAGCAGGAAGAGAAGCCTGAGGTTC. It yields the protein CASSRKRSLRF.